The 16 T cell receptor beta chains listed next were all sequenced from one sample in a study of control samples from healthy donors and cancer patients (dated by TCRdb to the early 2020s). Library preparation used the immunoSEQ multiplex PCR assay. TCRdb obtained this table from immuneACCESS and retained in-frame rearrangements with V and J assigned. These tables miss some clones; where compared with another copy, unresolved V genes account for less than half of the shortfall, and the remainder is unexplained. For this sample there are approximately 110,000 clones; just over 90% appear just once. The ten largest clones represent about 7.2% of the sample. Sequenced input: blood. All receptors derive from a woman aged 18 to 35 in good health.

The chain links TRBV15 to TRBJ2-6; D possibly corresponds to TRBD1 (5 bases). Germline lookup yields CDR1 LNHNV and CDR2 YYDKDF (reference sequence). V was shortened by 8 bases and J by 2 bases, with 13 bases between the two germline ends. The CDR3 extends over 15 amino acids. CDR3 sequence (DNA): TGTGCCACCGCCCGGGCAGGGACTGGGGCCAACGTCCTGACTTTC. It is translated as CATARAGTGANVLTF.

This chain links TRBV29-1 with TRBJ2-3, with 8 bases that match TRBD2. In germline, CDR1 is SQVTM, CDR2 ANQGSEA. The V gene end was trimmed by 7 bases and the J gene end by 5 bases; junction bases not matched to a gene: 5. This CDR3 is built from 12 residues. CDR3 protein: CSAGGPGDTQYF. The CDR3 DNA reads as TGCAGCGCGGGGGGGCCTGGAGATACGCAGTATTTT.

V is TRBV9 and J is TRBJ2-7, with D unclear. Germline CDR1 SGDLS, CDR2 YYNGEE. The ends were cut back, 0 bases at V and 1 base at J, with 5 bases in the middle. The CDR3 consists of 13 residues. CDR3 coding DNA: TGTGCCAGCAGCGTAGGGCCGTCCTACGAGCAGTACTTC. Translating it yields CASSVGPSYEQYF.

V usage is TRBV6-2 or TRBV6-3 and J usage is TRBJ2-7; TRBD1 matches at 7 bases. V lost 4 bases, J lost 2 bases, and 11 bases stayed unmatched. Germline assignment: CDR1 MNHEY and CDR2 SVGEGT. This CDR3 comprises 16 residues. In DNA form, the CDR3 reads TGTGCCAGCAGTTCAAATAACCGACAGGGACCCTACGAGCAGTACTTC. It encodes CASSSNNRQGPYEQYF.

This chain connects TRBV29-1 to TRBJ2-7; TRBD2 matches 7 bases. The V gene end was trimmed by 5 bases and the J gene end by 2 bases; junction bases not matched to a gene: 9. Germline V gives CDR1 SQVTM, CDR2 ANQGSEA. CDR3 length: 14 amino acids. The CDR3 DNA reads TGCAGCGTTCTAGGCGGGAGAAGGGCCTACGAGCAGTACTTC. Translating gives CSVLGGRRAYEQYF.

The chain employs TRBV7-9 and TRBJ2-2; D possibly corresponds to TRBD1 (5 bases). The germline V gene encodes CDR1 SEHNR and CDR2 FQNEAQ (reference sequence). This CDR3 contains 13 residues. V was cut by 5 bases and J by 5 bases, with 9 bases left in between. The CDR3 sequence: CASSPDSTGELFF. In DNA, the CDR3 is TGTGCCAGCAGCCCCGACAGTACCGGGGAGCTGTTTTTT.

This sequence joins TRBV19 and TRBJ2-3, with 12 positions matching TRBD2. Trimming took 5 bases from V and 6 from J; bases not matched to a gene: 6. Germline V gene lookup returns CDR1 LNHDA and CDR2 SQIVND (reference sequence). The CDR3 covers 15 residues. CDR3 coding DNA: TGTGCCAGTAGTCATCTAGCGGGGGGGTCTGATACGCAGTATTTT. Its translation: CASSHLAGGSDTQYF.

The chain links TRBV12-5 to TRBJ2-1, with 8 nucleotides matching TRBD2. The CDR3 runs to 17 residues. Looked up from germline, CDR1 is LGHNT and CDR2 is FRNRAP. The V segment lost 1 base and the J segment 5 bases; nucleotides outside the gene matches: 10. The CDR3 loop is CASGLDSIAGQNNEQFF. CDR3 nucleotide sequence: TGTGCTAGTGGTTTGGACTCAATAGCGGGACAAAACAATGAGCAGTTCTTC.

CDR3 sequence reads: CASSQDWGQETQYF. CDR3 coding DNA: TGCGCCAGCAGCCAAGATTGGGGCCAAGAGACCCAGTACTTC. The V call is TRBV4-3, the J call TRBJ2-5; D is unclear. Trimming left V 0 bases short and J 1 base short, with 6 bases between. CDR1 and CDR2 (germline): LGHNA, YSLEER. The CDR3 is made up of 14 amino acids.

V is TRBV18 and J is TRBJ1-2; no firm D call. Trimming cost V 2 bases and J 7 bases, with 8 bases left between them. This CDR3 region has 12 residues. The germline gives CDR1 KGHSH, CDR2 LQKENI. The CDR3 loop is CASSPDVSGYTF. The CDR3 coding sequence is TGTGCCAGCTCACCAGATGTCTCTGGCTACACCTTC.

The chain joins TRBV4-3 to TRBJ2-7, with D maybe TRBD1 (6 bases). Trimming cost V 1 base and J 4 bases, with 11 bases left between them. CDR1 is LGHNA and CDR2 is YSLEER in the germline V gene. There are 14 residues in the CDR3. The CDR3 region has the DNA TGCGCCAGCAGCCAAGGGGAACAGGGATACGAGCAGTACTTC. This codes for CASSQGEQGYEQYF.

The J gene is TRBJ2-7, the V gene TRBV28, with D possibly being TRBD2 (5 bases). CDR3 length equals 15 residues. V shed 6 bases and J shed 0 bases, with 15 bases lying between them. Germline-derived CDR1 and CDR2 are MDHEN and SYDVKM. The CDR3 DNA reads TGTGCCAGCAGCCTCCCGGGGATGAGCTCCTACGAGCAGTACTTC. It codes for CASSLPGMSSYEQYF.

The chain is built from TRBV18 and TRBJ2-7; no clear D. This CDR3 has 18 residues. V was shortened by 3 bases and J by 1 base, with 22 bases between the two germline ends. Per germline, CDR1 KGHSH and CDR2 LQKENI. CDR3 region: CASSPVDLQILLSYEQYF. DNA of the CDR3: TGTGCCAGCTCACCGGTCGACTTGCAGATACTACTTTCCTACGAGCAGTACTTC.

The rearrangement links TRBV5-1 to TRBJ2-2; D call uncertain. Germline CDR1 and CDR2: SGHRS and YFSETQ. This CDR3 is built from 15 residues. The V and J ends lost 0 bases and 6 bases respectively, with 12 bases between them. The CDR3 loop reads CASSLEASASGELFF. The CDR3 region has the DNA TGCGCCAGCAGCTTGGAAGCCTCGGCCTCCGGGGAGCTGTTTTTT.

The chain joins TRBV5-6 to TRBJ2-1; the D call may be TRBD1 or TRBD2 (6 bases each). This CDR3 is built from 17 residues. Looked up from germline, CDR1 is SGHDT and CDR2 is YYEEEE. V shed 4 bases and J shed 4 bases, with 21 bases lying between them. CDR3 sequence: CASSGGAARGVYNEQFF. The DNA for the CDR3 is TGTGCCAGCAGCGGAGGGGCGGCCAGGGGTGTTTACAATGAGCAGTTCTTC.

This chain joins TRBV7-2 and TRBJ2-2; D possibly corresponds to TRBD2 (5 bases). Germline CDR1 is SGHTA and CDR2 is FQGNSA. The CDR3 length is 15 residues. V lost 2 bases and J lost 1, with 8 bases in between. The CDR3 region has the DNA TGTGCCAGCAGCTTAACGGGGATGAACACCGGGGAGCTGTTTTTT. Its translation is CASSLTGMNTGELFF.